This T cell receptor (beta chain) is drawn from a study of B cell selection in AIRE deficiency. Regulatory T cells were sorted as CD4+CD25hiCD127low/negative. Findings of the study overall: Shorter CDR3s marked shared Treg sequences, biased toward few non-templated insertions.

Authors' analysis steps: Patients' Tregs yielded tens of thousands of distinct TCRbeta sequences; donors' around 8.9x10^4. Only in-frame clones appear in the TCRdb table, and some are missing; sequencing was by immunoSEQ multiplex PCR. V and J calls and clone size are those listed in that table; D and trimming were worked out from the DNA. The repertoire holds roughly 18,000 clones, with just over 90% as singletons. V lost 5 bases and J 1 base, leaving 9 bases between the germline ends. CDR3 length: 13 amino acids. Germline V CDR1 and CDR2: SGHVS, FNYEAQ. Details on this clone: Its antigen is unidentified.

The chain carries TRBV7-6 and TRBJ2-7; D gene unclear. The receptor's source is a human donor in good health. The sequenced sample was CD4+CD25+ Tregs sorted from PBMCs. The DNA for the CDR3 is TGTGCCAGCAGCCGCGACCGGTCCTACGAGCAGTACTTC. It translates to CASSRDRSYEQYF.